Shown below are 3 T cell receptor beta chains from a single sample sequenced in a study of cytomegalovirus exposure and HLA in healthy donors. PCR was performed using 60 Vbeta and 13 Jbeta primers. The data were produced by immunoSEQ multiplex PCR, yet TCRdb's version contains in-frame clones alone and is incomplete. This table has about 110,000 clones, around three quarters appearing once. Input material: PBMCs. The receptor source for this set is a woman between 40 and 50 years old in good health and CMV-seronegative.

This clone is a singleton in its sample. The J gene is TRBJ1-2, the V gene TRBV5-4; 10 nucleotides match TRBD1. Germline V gives CDR1 SGHNT, CDR2 YYREEE (reference sequence). This CDR3 is built from 15 residues. After removal of 4 bases from V and 3 bases from J, the junction contained 6 bases not matched to a gene. CDR3 nucleotides: TGTGCCAGCAGCCGCGGGACAGGGGAAGACTATGGCTACACCTTC. This sequence encodes CASSRGTGEDYGYTF.

The rearrangement joins TRBV10-3 to TRBJ1-3, with 8 bases matching TRBD1. This CDR3 region has 14 residues. CDR1 is ENHRY, CDR2 SYGVKD, per germline. Trimming cost V 7 bases and J 7 bases; bases outside gene matches: 9. The CDR3 coding sequence is TGTGCCATCACTACGGGACAGGCCGGGAACACCATATATTTT. Amino acid sequence: CAITTGQAGNTIYF.

The rearrangement uses TRBV30 and TRBJ2-1, with 7 positions matching TRBD1. Germline CDR1 is GTSNPN and CDR2 is SVGIG (reference sequence). V shed 4 bases and J 10 bases; nucleotides not matched to a gene: 4. The CDR3 spans 11 residues. In nucleotides, the CDR3 is TGTGCCTGGACCGACAGGGACGAGCAGTTCTTC. Its protein product is CAWTDRDEQFF.